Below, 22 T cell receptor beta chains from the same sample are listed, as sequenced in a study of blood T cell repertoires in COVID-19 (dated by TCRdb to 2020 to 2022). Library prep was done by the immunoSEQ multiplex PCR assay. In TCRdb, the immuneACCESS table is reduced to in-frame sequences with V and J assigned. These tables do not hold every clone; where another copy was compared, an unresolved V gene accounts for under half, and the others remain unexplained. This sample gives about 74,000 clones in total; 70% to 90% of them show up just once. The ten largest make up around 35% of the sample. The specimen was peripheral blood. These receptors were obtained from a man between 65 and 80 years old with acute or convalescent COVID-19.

The CDR3 here is CASRLQVEHSPLHF. For the CDR3, the DNA is TGCGCCAGCAGACTACAGGTGGAGCATTCACCCCTCCACTTT. The rearrangement links TRBV5-1 to TRBJ1-6, with a possible D match to TRBD1 (5 bases). CDR3 length: 14 residues. V was shortened by 5 bases and J by 8 bases, with 14 bases between the two germline ends. CDR1 is SGHRS, CDR2 YFSETQ, per germline.

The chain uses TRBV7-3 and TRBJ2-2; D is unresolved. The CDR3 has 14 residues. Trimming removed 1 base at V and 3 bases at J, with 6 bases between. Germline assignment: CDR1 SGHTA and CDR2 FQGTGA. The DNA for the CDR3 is TGTGCCAGCAGCTTAATAGTAGACACCGGGGAGCTGTTTTTT. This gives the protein CASSLIVDTGELFF.

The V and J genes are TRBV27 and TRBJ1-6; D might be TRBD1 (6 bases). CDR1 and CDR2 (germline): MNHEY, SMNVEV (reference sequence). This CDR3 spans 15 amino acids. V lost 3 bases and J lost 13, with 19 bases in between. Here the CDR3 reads CASSFSTTGTGPLHF. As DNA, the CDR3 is TGTGCCAGCAGTTTCTCGACGACAGGAACGGGTCCCCTCCACTTT.

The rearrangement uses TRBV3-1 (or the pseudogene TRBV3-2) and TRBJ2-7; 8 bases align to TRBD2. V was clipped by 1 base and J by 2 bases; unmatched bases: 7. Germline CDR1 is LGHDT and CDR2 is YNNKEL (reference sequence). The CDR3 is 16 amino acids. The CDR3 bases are TGTGCCAGCAGCCAAGGGTTTAGCGGGACTACCTACGAGCAGTACTTC. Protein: CASSQGFSGTTYEQYF.

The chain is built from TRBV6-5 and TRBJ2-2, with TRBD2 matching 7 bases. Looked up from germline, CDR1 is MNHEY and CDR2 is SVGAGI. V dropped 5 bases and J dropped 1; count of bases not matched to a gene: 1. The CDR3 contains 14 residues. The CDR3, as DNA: TGTGCCAGCAGTAGCGGGATGAACACCGGGGAGCTGTTTTTT. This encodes CASSSGMNTGELFF.

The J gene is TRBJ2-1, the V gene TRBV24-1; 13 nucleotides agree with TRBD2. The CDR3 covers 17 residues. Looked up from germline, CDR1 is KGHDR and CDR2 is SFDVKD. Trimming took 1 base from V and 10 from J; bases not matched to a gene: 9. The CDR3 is CATSDFRGLAGVREQFF. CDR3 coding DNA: TGTGCCACCAGTGATTTTAGAGGACTAGCGGGAGTCCGGGAGCAGTTCTTC.

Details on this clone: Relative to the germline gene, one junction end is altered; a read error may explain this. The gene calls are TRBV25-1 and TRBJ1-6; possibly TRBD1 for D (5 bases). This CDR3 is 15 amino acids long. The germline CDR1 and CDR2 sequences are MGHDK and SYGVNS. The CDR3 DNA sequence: TGTGCCAGCAGTGAATGGGGCTCCGATAATTCACCCCTCCACTTT. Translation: CASSEWGSDNSPLHF.

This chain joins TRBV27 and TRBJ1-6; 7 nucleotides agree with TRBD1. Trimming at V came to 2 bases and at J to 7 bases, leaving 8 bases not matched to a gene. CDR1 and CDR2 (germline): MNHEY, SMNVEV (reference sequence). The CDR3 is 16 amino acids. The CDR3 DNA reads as TGTGCCAGCAGTTTACGGCCGGGACAGCTAAATTCACCCCTCCACTTT. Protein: CASSLRPGQLNSPLHF.

CDR3 sequence: CASSLGGLQETQYF. The CDR3 nucleotides read TGCGCCAGCAGCTTGGGCGGTCTCCAAGAGACCCAGTACTTC. The V gene is TRBV5-1, the J gene TRBJ2-5; D gene ambiguous. V was trimmed by 0 bases and J by 1 base, leaving 7 bases between them. CDR1 is SGHRS and CDR2 is YFSETQ in the germline V gene. The CDR3 covers 14 residues.

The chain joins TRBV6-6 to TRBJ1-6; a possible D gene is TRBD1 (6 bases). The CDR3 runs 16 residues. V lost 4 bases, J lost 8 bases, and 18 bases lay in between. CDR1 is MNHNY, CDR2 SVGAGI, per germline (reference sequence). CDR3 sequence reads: CASSSPNRAEDSPLHF. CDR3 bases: TGTGCCAGCAGTTCCCCGAACAGGGCCGAGGATTCACCCCTCCACTTT.

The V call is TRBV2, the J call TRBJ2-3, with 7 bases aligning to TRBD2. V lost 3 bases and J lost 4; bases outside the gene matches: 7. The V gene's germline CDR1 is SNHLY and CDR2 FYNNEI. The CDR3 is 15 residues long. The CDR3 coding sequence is TGTGCCAGCAGTGAGGGAGGGAGGGTCGCAGATACGCAGTATTTT. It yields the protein CASSEGGRVADTQYF.

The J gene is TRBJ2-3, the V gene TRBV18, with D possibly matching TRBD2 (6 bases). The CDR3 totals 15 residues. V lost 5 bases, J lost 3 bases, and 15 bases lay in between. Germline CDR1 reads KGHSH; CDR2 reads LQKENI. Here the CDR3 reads CASSTRGRATDTQYF. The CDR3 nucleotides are TGTGCCAGCTCAACGCGGGGCAGGGCAACAGATACGCAGTATTTT.

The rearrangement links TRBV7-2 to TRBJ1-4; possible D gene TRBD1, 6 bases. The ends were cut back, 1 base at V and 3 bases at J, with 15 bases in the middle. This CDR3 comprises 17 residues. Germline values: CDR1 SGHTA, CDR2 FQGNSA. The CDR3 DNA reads TGTGCCAGCAGCTTAGAGGGTAGGGGGTGGGCTAATGAAAAACTGTTTTTT. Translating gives CASSLEGRGWANEKLFF.

CDR3 nucleotides: TGTGCTAGTGGCCGGGGACAGTTATATCAGCCCCAGCATTTT. It encodes CASGRGQLYQPQHF. The V and J genes are TRBV12-5 and TRBJ1-5, with 7 bases aligning to TRBD1. The CDR3 runs to 14 residues. V gave up 6 bases and J gave up 5 bases; unmatched junction bases: 7. Germline loops: CDR1 LGHNT, CDR2 FRNRAP.

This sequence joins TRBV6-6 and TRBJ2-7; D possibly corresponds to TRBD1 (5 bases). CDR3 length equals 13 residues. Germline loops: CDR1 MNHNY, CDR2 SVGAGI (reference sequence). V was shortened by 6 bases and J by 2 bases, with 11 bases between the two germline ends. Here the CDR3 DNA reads TGTGCCAGCAGCCAGGGAACTACCTACGAGCAGTACTTC. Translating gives CASSQGTTYEQYF.

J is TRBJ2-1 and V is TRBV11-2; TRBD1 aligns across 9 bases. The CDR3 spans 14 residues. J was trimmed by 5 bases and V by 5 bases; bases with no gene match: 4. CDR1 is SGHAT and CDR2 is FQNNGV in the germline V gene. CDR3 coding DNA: TGTGCCAGCAGCAGGGGGGACAGGGACAATGAGCAGTTCTTC. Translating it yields CASSRGDRDNEQFF.

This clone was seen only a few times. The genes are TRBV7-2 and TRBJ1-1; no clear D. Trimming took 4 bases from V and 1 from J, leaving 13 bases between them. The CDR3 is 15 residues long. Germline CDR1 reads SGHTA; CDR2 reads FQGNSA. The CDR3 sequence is CASSSDRRKNTEAFF. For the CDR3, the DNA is TGTGCCAGCAGCTCCGATAGGAGGAAGAACACTGAAGCTTTCTTT. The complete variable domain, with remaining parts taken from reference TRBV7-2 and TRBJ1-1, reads GAGVSQSPSNKVTEKGKDVELRCDPISGHTALYWYRQSLGQGLEFLIYFQGNSAPDKSGLPSDRFSAERTGGSVSTLTIQRTQQEDSAVYLCASSSDRRKNTEAFFGQGTRLTVV.

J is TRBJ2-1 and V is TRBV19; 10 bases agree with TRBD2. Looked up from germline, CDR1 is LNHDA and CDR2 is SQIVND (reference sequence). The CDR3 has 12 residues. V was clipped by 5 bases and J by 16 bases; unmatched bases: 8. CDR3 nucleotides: TGTGCCAGTAGTCCTGGGACTAGCGCATACTTCTTC. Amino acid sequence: CASSPGTSAYFF.

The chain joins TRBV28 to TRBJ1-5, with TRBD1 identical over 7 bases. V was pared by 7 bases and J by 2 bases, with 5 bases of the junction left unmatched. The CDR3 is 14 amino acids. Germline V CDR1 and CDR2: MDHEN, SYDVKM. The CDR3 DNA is TGTGCCAGCATTCTCACAGGGGGCAATCAGCCCCAGCATTTT. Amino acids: CASILTGGNQPQHF.

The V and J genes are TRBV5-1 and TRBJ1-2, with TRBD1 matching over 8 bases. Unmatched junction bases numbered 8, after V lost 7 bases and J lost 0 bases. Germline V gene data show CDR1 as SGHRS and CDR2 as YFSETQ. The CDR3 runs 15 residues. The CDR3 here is CASRPSRGPNYGYTF. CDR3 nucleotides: TGCGCCAGCCGCCCCTCCAGGGGGCCTAACTATGGCTACACCTTC. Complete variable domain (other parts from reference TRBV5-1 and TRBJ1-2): KAGVTQTPRYLIKTRGQQVTLSCSPISGHRSVSWYQQTPGQGLQFLFEYFSETQRNKGNFPGRFSGRQFSNSRSEMNVSTLELGDSALYLCASRPSRGPNYGYTFGSGTRLTVV.

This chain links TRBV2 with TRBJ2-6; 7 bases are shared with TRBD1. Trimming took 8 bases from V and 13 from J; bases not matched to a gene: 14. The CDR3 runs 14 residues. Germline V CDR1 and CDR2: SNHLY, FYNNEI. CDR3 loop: CASGSHRGQSVLTF. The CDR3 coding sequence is TGTGCCAGCGGGTCTCACAGGGGTCAGTCAGTCCTGACTTTC.

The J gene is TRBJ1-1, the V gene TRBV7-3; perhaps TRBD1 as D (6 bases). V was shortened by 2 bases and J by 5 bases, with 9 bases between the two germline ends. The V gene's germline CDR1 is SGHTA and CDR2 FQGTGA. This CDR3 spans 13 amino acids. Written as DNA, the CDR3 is TGTGCCAGCAGCTTAGTCAGGGGTACTGAAGCTTTCTTT. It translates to CASSLVRGTEAFF.